A single sample gave rise to the 19 T cell receptor beta chains below, sequenced in a study of blood T cells in healthy people across ages. Primed by a sample-barcoded 5' primer and a J-beta primer mix, a second PCR proceeded for 7 to 11 cycles. MiXCR, run by TCRdb on the 5' RACE reads, gives a single entry per CDR3 protein. In the table there are about 730,000 distinct CDR3 sequences, roughly two fifths of which are singletons. Material: blood. These receptors were obtained from a woman between 55 and 75 years old in good health.

The chain is built from TRBV6-1 and TRBJ2-5, with 9 bases identical to TRBD1. Germline loops: CDR1 MNHNS, CDR2 SASEGT. The CDR3 length is 16 residues. The V gene end was trimmed by 4 bases and the J gene end by 5 bases; junction bases not matched to a gene: 11. DNA for the CDR3: TGTGCCAGCAGTGCGCATGCCGGGACAGGGAGGGAGACCCAGTACTTC. This encodes CASSAHAGTGRETQYF.

This clonotype has a handful of counts. V gene TRBV2 combines with J gene TRBJ2-6; weak D call: TRBD2 (5 bases). V was trimmed by 7 bases and J by 2 bases, leaving 9 bases between them. Germline assignment: CDR1 SNHLY and CDR2 FYNNEI. This CDR3 is built from 14 residues. CDR3 coding DNA: TGTGCCAGCAAGGACTCAACTGGGGCCAACGTCCTGACTTTC. As protein: CASKDSTGANVLTF. The full variable domain, in which reference TRBV2 and TRBJ2-6 provide the parts outside the CDR3, is EPEVTQTPSHQVTQMGQEVILRCVPISNHLYFYWYRQILGQKVEFLVSFYNNEISEKSEIFDDQFSVERPDGSNFTLKIRSTKLEDSAMYFCASKDSTGANVLTFGAGSRLTVL.

This chain links TRBV20-1 with TRBJ2-1; D is uncertain. This CDR3 is built from 11 residues. Per the germline V gene, CDR1 is DFQATT and CDR2 is SNEGSKA (reference sequence). V was pared by 1 base and J by 11 bases, with 9 bases between. The chain's CDR3 is CSARGAIKQFF. For the CDR3, the DNA is TGCAGTGCTAGAGGGGCCATCAAGCAGTTCTTC.

The table lists this clonotype with a few counts. The V gene is TRBV18, the J gene TRBJ1-6; D might be TRBD1 (6 bases). The CDR3 sequence is 13 residues long. Germline values: CDR1 KGHSH, CDR2 LQKENI. V was clipped by 6 bases and J by 7 bases, with 10 bases between them. CDR3 sequence: CASSGQGNSPLHF. The DNA of the CDR3 is TGTGCCAGCTCGGGCCAGGGGAATTCACCCCTCCACTTT.

This clonotype appeared a few times. This rearrangement joins TRBV29-1 to TRBJ2-7, with D possibly called TRBD1 or TRBD2 (5 bases each). Trimming shortened V by 6 bases and J by 0 bases, and 15 bases separated the two germline ends. CDR1 and CDR2 (germline): SQVTM, ANQGSEA. The CDR3 runs to 14 residues. CDR3 region: CSVAGTASSYEQYF. The DNA for the CDR3 is TGCAGCGTCGCCGGGACCGCAAGCTCCTACGAGCAGTACTTC.

This clonotype was found a few times. J is TRBJ2-4 and V is TRBV20-1, with D possibly matching TRBD1 (6 bases). Per germline, CDR1 DFQATT and CDR2 SNEGSKA (reference sequence). The CDR3 is 15 residues long. V lost 6 bases and J 3 bases, leaving 18 bases between the germline ends. CDR3 in DNA: TGCAGTGCCACTACAGGGAGTGAGCTCAAAAACATTCAGTACTTC. Its translation is CSATTGSELKNIQYF.

A single count supports this clonotype. The rearrangement uses TRBV12-3 or TRBV12-4 and TRBJ1-5; D is perhaps TRBD1 (5 bases). This CDR3 is 14 amino acids long. Trimming shortened V by 4 bases and J by 6 bases, and 13 bases separated the two germline ends. CDR3 residues: CASSSGTRRQPQHF. CDR3 bases: TGTGCCAGCAGTTCGGGGACTAGGCGTCAGCCCCAGCATTTT.

This chain links TRBV7-2 with TRBJ2-5; D tentatively fits TRBD1 or TRBD2 (5 bases each). This CDR3 has 15 residues. V lost 0 bases and J lost 1, with 9 bases in between. The V gene's germline CDR1 is SGHTA and CDR2 FQGNSA. The CDR3 DNA reads TGTGCCAGCAGCTTAGCGCTGGGGACCCAAGAGACCCAGTACTTC. This gives the protein CASSLALGTQETQYF.

The rearrangement links TRBV5-1 to TRBJ2-5; 9 bases agree with TRBD1. This CDR3 has 15 residues. The V gene's germline CDR1 is SGHRS and CDR2 YFSETQ. V was pared by 4 bases and J by 5 bases, with 9 bases of the junction left unmatched. As DNA, the CDR3 is TGCGCCAGCAGCCCGGGGACAGGGATACAGGAGACCCAGTACTTC. Translating gives CASSPGTGIQETQYF.

The V gene is TRBV7-2, the J gene TRBJ2-3; maybe TRBD2 (6 bases). CDR1 and CDR2 from the germline V gene are SGHTA and FQGNSA. V lost 5 bases to trimming and J lost 2 bases, with 8 bases between them. CDR3 length: 13 residues. The CDR3 loop is CASSAGITDTQYF. The CDR3, as DNA: TGTGCCAGCAGCGCGGGGATCACAGATACGCAGTATTTT.

This sequence joins TRBV7-9 and TRBJ1-6, with D tentatively TRBD1 (5 bases). Deletions cut 5 bases from V and 0 bases from J, with 11 bases between. The CDR3 runs to 16 residues. The V gene's germline CDR1 is SEHNR and CDR2 FQNEAQ (reference sequence). DNA of the CDR3: TGTGCCAGCAGCAGGGACTACGGCTCCTATAATTCACCCCTCCACTTT. Translation gives CASSRDYGSYNSPLHF.

The DNA of the CDR3 is TGTGCCAGCAGCGTCACAGGGTTGCGCTCCTACGAGCAGTACTTC. Translating gives CASSVTGLRSYEQYF. The rearrangement joins TRBV7-3 to TRBJ2-7; D perhaps matches TRBD1 (6 bases). The CDR3 runs 15 residues. CDR1 is SGHTA, CDR2 FQGTGA, per germline. The ends were cut back, 5 bases at V and 0 bases at J, with 14 bases in the middle.

This clonotype turned up a few times. The chain uses TRBV10-3 and TRBJ2-7; 8 positions agree with TRBD2. V dropped 3 bases and J dropped 3; count of bases not matched to a gene: 7. CDR1 and CDR2 from the germline V gene are ENHRY and SYGVKD. The CDR3 totals 15 residues. The CDR3 sequence: CAISDRTSSNYEQYF. The DNA of the CDR3 is TGTGCCATCAGTGATAGGACTAGCTCCAACTACGAGCAGTACTTC.

The genes are TRBV11-2 and TRBJ2-7; no reliable D call. The germline V and J ends were trimmed by 1 base and 3 bases, with 10 bases remaining between them. This CDR3 is 14 amino acids long. Germline lookup yields CDR1 SGHAT and CDR2 FQNNGV. This CDR3 reads CASSLVRDNYEQYF. The CDR3 DNA reads as TGTGCCAGCAGCTTAGTTCGCGATAACTACGAGCAGTACTTC.

The chain links TRBV6-6 to TRBJ1-1, with D perhaps matching TRBD1 (6 bases). The length of the CDR3 is 14 residues. V lost 5 bases and J lost 2, with 12 bases in between. CDR1 is MNHNY and CDR2 is SVGAGI in the germline V gene (reference sequence). CDR3 in amino acids: CASSDDRSNTEAFF. The CDR3 DNA reads as TGTGCCAGCAGTGACGACAGGTCCAACACTGAAGCTTTCTTT.

The chain is built from TRBV18 and TRBJ1-2; D remains ambiguous. The germline V gene has CDR1 KGHSH and CDR2 LQKENI. The CDR3 is 12 residues long. The V gene lost 5 bases and the J gene lost 2 bases, with 6 bases spanning the gap. CDR3 DNA: TGTGCCAGCTCAAGCCCAAACTATGGCTACACCTTC. This codes for CASSSPNYGYTF.

The V call is TRBV20-1, the J call TRBJ2-3, with D unresolved. The CDR3 length is 16 residues. Trimming removed 3 bases at V and 0 bases at J, with 16 bases between. Germline loops: CDR1 DFQATT, CDR2 SNEGSKA (reference sequence). This CDR3 reads CSASPHSAASTDTQYF. CDR3 coding DNA: TGCAGTGCTAGCCCCCACAGTGCTGCTAGCACAGATACGCAGTATTTT.

Remarks on this clonotype: A much larger clone lies a single base off, so this may be a read error. The V gene is TRBV21-1, the J gene TRBJ2-7; TRBD1, the table's D call, was not compared with the DNA. TRBV21-1 has pseudogene status. The CDR3 runs 13 residues. The CDR3 sequence is CASSKLTGDEQYF. CDR3 in DNA: TGTGCCAGCAGCAAGTTGACCGGGGATGAGCAGTACTTC.

Note on this clonotype: A much larger clone is a single base away; this may be a read error. V gene TRBV29-1 combines with J gene TRBJ2-1; 12 bases match TRBD2. Per the germline V gene, CDR1 is SQVTM and CDR2 is ANQGSEA. The CDR3 length is 14 residues. In DNA, the CDR3 is TGCGGCGCCACTACTAGCGGGGGGTTCAATGAGCAGTTCTTC. Amino acids: CGATTSGGFNEQFF.